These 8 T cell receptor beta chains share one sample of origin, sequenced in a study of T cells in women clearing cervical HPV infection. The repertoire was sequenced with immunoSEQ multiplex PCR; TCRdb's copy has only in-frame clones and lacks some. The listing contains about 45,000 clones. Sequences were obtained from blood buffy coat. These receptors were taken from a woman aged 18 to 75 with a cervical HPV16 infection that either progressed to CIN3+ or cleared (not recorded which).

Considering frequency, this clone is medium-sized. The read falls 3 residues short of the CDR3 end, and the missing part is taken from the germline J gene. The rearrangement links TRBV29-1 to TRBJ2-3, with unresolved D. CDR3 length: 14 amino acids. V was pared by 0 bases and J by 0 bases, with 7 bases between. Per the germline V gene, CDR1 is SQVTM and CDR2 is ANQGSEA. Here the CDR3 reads CSVEDSASTDTQYF. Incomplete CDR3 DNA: TGCAGCGTTGAAGACAGCGCTAGCACAGATACG.

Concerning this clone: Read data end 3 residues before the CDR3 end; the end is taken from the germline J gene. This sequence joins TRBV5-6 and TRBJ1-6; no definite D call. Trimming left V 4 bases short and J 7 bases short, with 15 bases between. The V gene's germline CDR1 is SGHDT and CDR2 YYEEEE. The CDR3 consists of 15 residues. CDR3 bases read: TGTGCCAGCAGCCTGGTGAATCGGCGGAATTCACCC. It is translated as CASSLVNRRNSP. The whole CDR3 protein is CASSLVNRRNSPLHF. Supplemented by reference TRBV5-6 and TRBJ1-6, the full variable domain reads DAGVTQSPTHLIKTRGQQVTLRCSPKSGHDTVSWYQQALGQGPQFIFQYYEEEERQRGNFPDRFSGHQFPNYSSELNVNALLLGDSALYLCASSLVNRRNSPLHFGNGTRLTVT.

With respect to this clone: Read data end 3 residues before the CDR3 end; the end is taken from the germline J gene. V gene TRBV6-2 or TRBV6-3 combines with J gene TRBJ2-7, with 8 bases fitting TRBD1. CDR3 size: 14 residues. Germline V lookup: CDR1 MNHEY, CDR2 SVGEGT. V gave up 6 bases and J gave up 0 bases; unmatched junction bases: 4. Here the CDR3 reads CASRRQGFSYEQYF. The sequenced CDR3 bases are TGTGCCAGCAGGAGACAGGGGTTCTCCTACGAG.

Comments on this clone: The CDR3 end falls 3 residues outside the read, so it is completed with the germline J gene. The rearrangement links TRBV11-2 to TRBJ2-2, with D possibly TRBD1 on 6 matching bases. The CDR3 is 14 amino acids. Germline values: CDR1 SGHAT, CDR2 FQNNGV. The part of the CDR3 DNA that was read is TGTGCCAGCAGCTTAGGGACAGCAAATTCACCG. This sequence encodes CASSLGTANSP. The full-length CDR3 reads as CASSLGTANSPLFF.

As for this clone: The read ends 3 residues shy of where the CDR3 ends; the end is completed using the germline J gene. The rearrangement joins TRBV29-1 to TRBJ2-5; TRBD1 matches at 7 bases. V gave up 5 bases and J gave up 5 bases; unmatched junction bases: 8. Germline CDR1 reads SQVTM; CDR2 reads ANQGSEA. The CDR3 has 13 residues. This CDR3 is CSVQTLRGETQYF. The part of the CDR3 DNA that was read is TGCAGCGTTCAAACTCTCAGGGGGGAGACC.

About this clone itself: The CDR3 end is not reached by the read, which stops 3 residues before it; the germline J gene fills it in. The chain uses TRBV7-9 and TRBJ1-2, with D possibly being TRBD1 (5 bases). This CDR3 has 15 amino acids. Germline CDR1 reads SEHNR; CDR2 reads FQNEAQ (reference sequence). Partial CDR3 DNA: TGTGCCAGCAGCCGGACTAGCGGGACCTACAATGAC. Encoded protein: CASSRTSGTYND. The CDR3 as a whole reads CASSRTSGTYNDYTF.

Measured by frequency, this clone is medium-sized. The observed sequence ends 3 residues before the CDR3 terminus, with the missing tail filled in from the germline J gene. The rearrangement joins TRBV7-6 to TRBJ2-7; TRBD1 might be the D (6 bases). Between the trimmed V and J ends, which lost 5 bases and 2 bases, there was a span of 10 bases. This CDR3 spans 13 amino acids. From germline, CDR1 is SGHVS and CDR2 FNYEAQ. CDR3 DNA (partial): TGTGCCAGCAGCCTGGACAGTCCCTACGAG. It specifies CASSLDSPYE. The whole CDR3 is CASSLDSPYEQYF.

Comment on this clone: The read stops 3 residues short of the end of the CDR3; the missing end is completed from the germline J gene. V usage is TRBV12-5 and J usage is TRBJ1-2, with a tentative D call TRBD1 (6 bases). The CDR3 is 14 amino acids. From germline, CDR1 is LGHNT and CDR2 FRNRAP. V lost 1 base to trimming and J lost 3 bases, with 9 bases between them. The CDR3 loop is CASGLGTVYYGYTF. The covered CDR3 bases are TGTGCTAGTGGTTTGGGGACAGTCTACTATGGC. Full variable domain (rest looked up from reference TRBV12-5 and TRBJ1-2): DARVTQTPRHKVTEMGQEVTMRCQPILGHNTVFWYRQTMMQGLELLAYFRNRAPLDDSGMPKDRFSAEMPDATLATLKIQPSEPRDSAVYFCASGLGTVYYGYTFGSGTRLTVV.